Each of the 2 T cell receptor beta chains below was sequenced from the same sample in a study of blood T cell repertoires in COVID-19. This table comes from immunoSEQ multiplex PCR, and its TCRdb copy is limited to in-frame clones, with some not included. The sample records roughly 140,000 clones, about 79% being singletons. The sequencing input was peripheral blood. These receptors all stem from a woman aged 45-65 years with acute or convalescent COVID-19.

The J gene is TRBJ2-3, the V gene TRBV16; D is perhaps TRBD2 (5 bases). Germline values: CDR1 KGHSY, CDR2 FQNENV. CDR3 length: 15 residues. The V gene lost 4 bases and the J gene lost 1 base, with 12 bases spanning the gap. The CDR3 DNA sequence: TGTGCCAGCAGCCCCCGGACTGCTCGCACAGATACGCAGTATTTT. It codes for CASSPRTARTDTQYF.

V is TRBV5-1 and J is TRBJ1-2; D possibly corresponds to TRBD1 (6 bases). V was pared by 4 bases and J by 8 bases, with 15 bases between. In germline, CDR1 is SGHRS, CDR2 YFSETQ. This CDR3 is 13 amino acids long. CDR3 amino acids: CASSAAQGTGYTF. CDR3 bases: TGCGCCAGCAGCGCGGCACAGGGTACGGGCTACACCTTC. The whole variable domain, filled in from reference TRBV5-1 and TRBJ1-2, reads KAGVTQTPRYLIKTRGQQVTLSCSPISGHRSVSWYQQTPGQGLQFLFEYFSETQRNKGNFPGRFSGRQFSNSRSEMNVSTLELGDSALYLCASSAAQGTGYTFGSGTRLTVV.